These 7 T cell receptor beta chains originate from one sample sequenced in a study of human T cells and chemical hapten exposure (dated by TCRdb to the early 2020s). The library came from RACE. The sequencing machine was a NextSeq 500. TCRdb trimmed the raw reads at Q25, called clones with MiXCR and kept productive beta chains. Rows are unified per CDR3 protein, each entry keeping the most common DNA and genes. For this sample there are around 75,000 distinct CDR3 sequences; 9% to 12% appear just once. The leading ten clones occupy 6.5% to 8.5% of the sample. The sample's time point, from its label and the paper: patch test 2, 6 weeks after DPC sensitization. Read against the paper, the sample's treatment or condition label means: therapeutic diphenylcyclopropenone sensitization with weekly scalp DPC. Sequences were derived from whole blood, sampled in connection with sensitization to the hapten diphenylcyclopropenone (DPC). The receptors here all came from a woman between 45 and 65 years old with alopecia areata. Some clones in this sample may be carry-over from other donors' samples.

In this sample, this clonotype turned up many times. This chain links TRBV3-1 with TRBJ2-7; D is ambiguous. The V and J ends lost 3 bases and 6 bases respectively, with 0 bases between them. CDR1 and CDR2 (germline): LGHDT, YNNKEL (reference sequence). This CDR3 has 9 residues. CDR3 in amino acids: CASSHEQYF. As DNA, the CDR3 is TGTGCCAGCAGCCACGAGCAGTACTTC.

This clonotype was observed many times. V usage is TRBV6-2 or TRBV6-3 and J usage is TRBJ1-1; possibly TRBD1 for D (6 bases). V lost 5 bases and J 3 bases, leaving 10 bases between the germline ends. Germline-derived CDR1 and CDR2 are MNHEY and SVGEGT. This CDR3 comprises 13 residues. In DNA form, the CDR3 reads TGTGCCAGCAGTGACTACAGGGACACTGAAGCTTTCTTT. It yields the protein CASSDYRDTEAFF.

This rearrangement joins TRBV11-2 to TRBJ2-5, with D possibly being TRBD1 (6 bases). Germline CDR1 and CDR2: SGHAT and FQNNGV. The length of the CDR3 is 16 residues. Trimming took 6 bases from V and 2 from J, leaving 19 bases between them. The CDR3 protein is CASRDGRAGVQETQYF. DNA for the CDR3: TGTGCCAGCAGGGACGGACGAGCAGGGGTTCAAGAGACCCAGTACTTC.

This clonotype has just a few counts. The V and J genes are TRBV18 and TRBJ1-5; 8 nucleotides agree with TRBD1. Germline CDR1 and CDR2: KGHSH and LQKENI. The CDR3 extends over 14 amino acids. J lost 7 bases, V lost 3 bases, and 5 bases had no gene match. The CDR3 region is CASSPGQAGQPQHF. The CDR3 nucleotides are TGTGCCAGCTCACCGGGACAGGCGGGCCAGCCCCAGCATTTT. Full variable domain (rest looked up from reference TRBV18 and TRBJ1-5): NAGVMQNPRHLVRRRGQEARLRCSPMKGHSHVYWYRQLPEEGLKFMVYLQKENIIDESGMPKERFSAEFPKEGPSILRIQQVVRGDSAAYFCASSPGQAGQPQHFGDGTRLSIL.

The V call is TRBV5-1, the J call TRBJ1-1; 7 nucleotides line up with TRBD1. Germline V CDR1 and CDR2: SGHRS, YFSETQ. The CDR3 is 15 amino acids. Trimming removed 4 bases from V and 4 bases from J; junction bases left unmatched: 10. CDR3 in amino acids: CASSPLSTGTTEAFF. The CDR3 nucleotides are TGCGCCAGCAGCCCTCTTTCGACAGGGACCACTGAAGCTTTCTTT.

This clonotype was observed a handful of times. The chain carries TRBV12-3 or TRBV12-4 and TRBJ1-5; 8 bases line up with TRBD1. The trim removed 5 bases at V and 10 bases at J, leaving 4 bases unmatched. This CDR3 contains 12 residues. CDR3 loop: CASSIQGGPQHF. The CDR3 nucleotides read TGTGCCAGCAGTATACAGGGGGGACCCCAGCATTTT.

This clonotype was picked up many times. This sequence joins TRBV29-1 and TRBJ2-1; 10 nucleotides agree with TRBD2. The CDR3 is 14 amino acids. After removal of 4 bases from V and 7 bases from J, the junction contained 7 bases not matched to a gene. From germline, CDR1 is SQVTM and CDR2 ANQGSEA. CDR3 DNA sequence: TGCAGCGTTGCCATAGCGGGAGGCGGTAATGAGCAGTTCTTC. Amino acid sequence: CSVAIAGGGNEQFF.